Sequencing of this T cell receptor (beta chain) was carried out in a study of neurological immune-mediated disorders. Template-switch 5'RACE cDNA synthesis added a 10-nucleotide unique molecular identifier. Each sequencing run yielded over 160 million TCR-beta sequences from 15-18 subjects. TCRdb analysed the 5' RACE reads with MiXCR anew, one entry per CDR3 protein. The table includes 87,000 or so distinct CDR3 sequences, 3% to 4% detected once. Study-level findings and limits: The multiple sclerosis repertoire cluster was not associated with any clinical or MRI feature, with the authors stating that larger cohorts are needed. HTLV-1-associated myelopathy had the most TCR clonal expansion, and multiple sclerosis had the least, less than healthy controls.

Trimming took 5 bases from V and 2 from J, leaving 10 bases between them. This CDR3 has 13 residues. Per germline, CDR1 LNHNV and CDR2 YYDKDF (reference sequence). This clonotype was recorded at least ten times. Its antigen is not identified. This chain uses TRBV15 with TRBJ2-7, with a possible D match to TRBD1 (6 bases). The sequence derives from a woman aged 50 to 60 with multiple sclerosis. The sequenced material came from PBMCs. The CDR3 protein is CATSSRTAYEQYF. CDR3 DNA sequence: TGTGCCACCAGCTCTCGGACAGCCTACGAGCAGTACTTC.